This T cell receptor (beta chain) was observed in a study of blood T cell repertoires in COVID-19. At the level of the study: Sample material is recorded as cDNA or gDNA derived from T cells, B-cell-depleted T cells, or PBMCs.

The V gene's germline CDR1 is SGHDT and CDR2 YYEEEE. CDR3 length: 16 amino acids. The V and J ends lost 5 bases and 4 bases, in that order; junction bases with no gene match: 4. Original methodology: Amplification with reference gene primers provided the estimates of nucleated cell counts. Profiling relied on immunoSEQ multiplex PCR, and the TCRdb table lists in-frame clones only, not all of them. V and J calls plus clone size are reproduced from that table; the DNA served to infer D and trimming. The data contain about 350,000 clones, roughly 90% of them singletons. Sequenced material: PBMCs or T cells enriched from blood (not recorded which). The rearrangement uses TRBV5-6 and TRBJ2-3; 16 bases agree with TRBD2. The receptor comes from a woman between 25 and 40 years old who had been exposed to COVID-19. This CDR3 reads CASSLGTSGRADTQYF. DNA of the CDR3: TGTGCCAGCAGTCTGGGGACTAGCGGGAGGGCAGATACGCAGTATTTT.